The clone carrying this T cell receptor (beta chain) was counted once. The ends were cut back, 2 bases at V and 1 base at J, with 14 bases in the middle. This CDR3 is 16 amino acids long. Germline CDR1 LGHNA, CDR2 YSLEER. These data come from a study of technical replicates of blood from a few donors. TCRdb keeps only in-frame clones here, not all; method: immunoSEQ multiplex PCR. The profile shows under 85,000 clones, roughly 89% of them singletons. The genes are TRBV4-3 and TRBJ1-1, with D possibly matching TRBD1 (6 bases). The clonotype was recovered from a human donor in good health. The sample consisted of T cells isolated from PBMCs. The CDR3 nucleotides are TGCGCCAGCAGCCAAATGCCCAGGGGATGGAACACTGAAGCTTTCTTT. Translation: CASSQMPRGWNTEAFF.